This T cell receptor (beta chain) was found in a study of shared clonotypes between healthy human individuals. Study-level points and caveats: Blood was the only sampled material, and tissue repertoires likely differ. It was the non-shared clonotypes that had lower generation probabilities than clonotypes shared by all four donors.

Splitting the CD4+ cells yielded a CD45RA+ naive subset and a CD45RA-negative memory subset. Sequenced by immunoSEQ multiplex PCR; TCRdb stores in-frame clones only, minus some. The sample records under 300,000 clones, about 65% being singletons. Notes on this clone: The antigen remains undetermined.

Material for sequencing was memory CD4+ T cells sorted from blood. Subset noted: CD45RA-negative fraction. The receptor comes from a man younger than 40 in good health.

This CDR3 reads CASSRRTVGEQYF. The CDR3 DNA is TGTGCCAGCAGCCGTAGGACGGTTGGGGAGCAGTACTTC. The chain has TRBV7-2 and TRBJ2-7; D gene ambiguous. The germline CDR1 and CDR2 sequences are SGHTA and FQGNSA. V lost 5 bases, J lost 7 bases, and 15 bases lay in between. The CDR3 is 13 amino acids. Looking up the rest from reference TRBV7-2 and TRBJ2-7 gives the full variable domain: GAGVSQSPSNKVTEKGKDVELRCDPISGHTALYWYRQSLGQGLEFLIYFQGNSAPDKSGLPSDRFSAERTGGSVSTLTIQRTQQEDSAVYLCASSRRTVGEQYFGPGTRLTVT.